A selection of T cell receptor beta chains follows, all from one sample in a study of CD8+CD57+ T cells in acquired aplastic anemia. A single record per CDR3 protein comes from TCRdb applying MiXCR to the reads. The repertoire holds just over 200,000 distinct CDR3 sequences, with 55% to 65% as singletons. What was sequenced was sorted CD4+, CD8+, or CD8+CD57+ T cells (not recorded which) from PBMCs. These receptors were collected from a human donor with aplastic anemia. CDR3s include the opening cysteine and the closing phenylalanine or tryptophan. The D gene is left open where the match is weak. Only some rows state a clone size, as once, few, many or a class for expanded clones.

TGTGCCAGCAGCTTAGCGCAGGGGTCCTCCTCTGGAAACACCATATATTTT CASSLAQGSSSGNTIYF many - TRBJ1-3 TRBV7-7
TGTGCCAGCAGCTTGACTCCGGGACTAGCGGGAGGGATTCAAGAGTTC CASSLTPGLAGGIQEF - TRBD2 TRBJ2-7 TRBV7-2
TGCGCCAGCAGCTCCCAAGGACATACGTCTGAAGCTTTCTTT CASSSQGHTSEAFF - - TRBJ1-1 TRBV5-1
TGTGCCACCAGTGACCCGTCCGGGACAGGGACAGATACGCAGTATTTT CATSDPSGTGTDTQYF - TRBD1 TRBJ2-3 TRBV24-1
TGCAGCGTTCCCGGGACTAGCGGATCCTACGAGCAGTACTTC CSVPGTSGSYEQYF - TRBD2 TRBJ2-7 TRBV29-1
TGCGCCAGCAGTAGGAACACCGGGGAGCTGTTTTTT CASSRNTGELFF - - TRBJ2-2 TRBV10-2
TGCGCCAGCAGTGAGGGACAGGGGGTAAGGAATGGCTACACCTTC CASSEGQGVRNGYTF - TRBD1 TRBJ1-2 TRBV10-2
TGTGCCAGCAGACAGGGGGAGCTGTTTTTT CASRQGELFF - - TRBJ2-2 TRBV12-3/TRBV12-4
TGTGCCAGCAGTTTAGCATCCAACTCCTACAATGAGCAGTTCTTC CASSLASNSYNEQFF - - TRBJ2-1 TRBV2
TGCAGTGCCTTGACAGAGGGCTCCTACGAGCAGTACTTC CSALTEGSYEQYF - - TRBJ2-7 TRBV20-1
TGTGCCAGCAGTTCCGCGGGGGAAGAGACCCAGTACTTC CASSSAGEETQYF - TRBD2 TRBJ2-5 TRBV6-1
TGTGCCAGCAGTGAGACGGGGAACACTGAAGCTTTCTTT CASSETGNTEAFF - - TRBJ1-1 TRBV2
TGCAGTGCTAGCCAGGGCGGCGAGCAGTACTTC CSASQGGEQYF - - TRBJ2-7 TRBV20-1
TGTGCCAGCACCAGGACTACAGGGGGACGTCAGCCCCAGCATTTT CASTRTTGGRQPQHF - TRBD1 TRBJ1-5 TRBV2
TGTGCAGTGAAAGGCCGTTACTATGGCTACACCTTC CAVKGRYYGYTF - - TRBJ1-2 TRBV7-2
TGTGCCAGTAGTGCGGACAGGGTCGCCCAAGAGACCCAGTACTTC CASSADRVAQETQYF - TRBD1 TRBJ2-5 TRBV19
TGCAGTGCTAGAGACGATAGCGGGAACTCCTACGAGCAGTACTTC CSARDDSGNSYEQYF once TRBD2 TRBJ2-7 TRBV20-1
TGTGCCAGCAGCTTGGCCGTGCGGGGAGGGTCCTACAATGAGCAGTTCTTC CASSLAVRGGSYNEQFF - TRBD2 TRBJ2-1 TRBV7-9
TGTGCCAGCAGCTTACACCCCTACGAGCAGTACTTC CASSLHPYEQYF - - TRBJ2-7 TRBV7-9
TGTGCCAGCAGCCCGCCTGGAGGACGTGGCAATCAGCCCCAGCATTTT CASSPPGGRGNQPQHF few - TRBJ1-5 TRBV7-8
TGTGCCAGCAGCTTAATGGCGGGGTTGAATAATTCACCCCTCCACTTT CASSLMAGLNNSPLHF - - TRBJ1-6 TRBV7-3
TGTGCCACCAGTGATCCTATCGACTCCTACGAGCAGTACTTC CATSDPIDSYEQYF once - TRBJ2-7 TRBV24-1
TGCGCCAGCAGCCAGGAGGGGCTGGGGGCCAACGTCCTGACTTTC CASSQEGLGANVLTF - - TRBJ2-6 TRBV7-9
TGTGCCATCAGTGGAGCTAGCGGGGGGGAAGATACGCAGTATTTT CAISGASGGEDTQYF - TRBD2 TRBJ2-3 TRBV10-3
TGTGCCAGCAGTGGTCTTCAGGGCAATGAGCAGTTCTTC CASSGLQGNEQFF - - TRBJ2-1 TRBV2
TGTGCCAGCAGTTCCGCGGTGGGACCCCTCCACTTT CASSSAVGPLHF - - TRBJ1-6 TRBV27
TGTGCCAGCAGCGCCCGGACTAGCGGGGGACAAGAGACCCAGTACTTC CASSARTSGGQETQYF - TRBD2 TRBJ2-5 TRBV9
TGTGCCAGTAGTTCGGGCCCCAGCTCTGGAAACACCATATATTTT CASSSGPSSGNTIYF - - TRBJ1-3 TRBV19
TGTGCCAGCAGTTGGGAGGATAATTCACCCCTCCACTTT CASSWEDNSPLHF - - TRBJ1-6 TRBV6-2/TRBV6-3
TGTGCCACCAGCAGCTCCAGGTCGGGACAGGGCTCCTTCTGGACCCTCCACTTT CATSSSRSGQGSFWTLHF - TRBD1 TRBJ1-6 TRBV15
TGCGCCAGCAGCCCGGGGGATGAGCAGTTCTTC CASSPGDEQFF many - TRBJ2-1 TRBV5-1
TGTGCCAGCAGCGACTCGGACAGGGGAGGTGATCAGCCCCAGCATTTT CASSDSDRGGDQPQHF - TRBD1 TRBJ1-5 TRBV7-9
TGCGCCAGCAGGTCCGGACAGGGGGGGGCGGACACCGGGGAGCTGCTTTTT CASRSGQGGADTGELLF - TRBD1 TRBJ2-2 TRBV5-1
TGCAGCGTTGAAAGTTCAGGGGCAGATGGCTATGGCTACACCTTC CSVESSGADGYGYTF - - TRBJ1-2 TRBV29-1
TGCAGCGTTCTAACGCCGGACAGGGGAGTGGGCGAGCAGTACTTC CSVLTPDRGVGEQYF few TRBD1 TRBJ2-7 TRBV29-1
TGCGCCAGCGCCCAAGGACTCTCGAATGAGCAGTTCTTC CASAQGLSNEQFF - - TRBJ2-1 TRBV5-1
TGTGCCACCCGGACTCGTAGCACAGATACGCAGTATTTT CATRTRSTDTQYF - - TRBJ2-3 TRBV24-1
TGTGCCAGCAGCTTAGATTGGGGTGGAGACACTGAAGCTTTCTTT CASSLDWGGDTEAFF - - TRBJ1-1 TRBV11-2
TGTGCCAGCAGCGTCGCCGGGACAGGGGGCACTGAAGCTTTCTTT CASSVAGTGGTEAFF - TRBD1 TRBJ1-1 TRBV7-9
TGCGCCAGCAGCACGAGGGACAGCCAAGAGACCCAGTACTTC CASSTRDSQETQYF few TRBD1 TRBJ2-5 TRBV5-1
TGTGCCAGCAGCTTGGTCGTGGGACAGGGGGCTGAAGCTTTCTTT CASSLVVGQGAEAFF - TRBD1 TRBJ1-1 TRBV5-4
TGTGCCAGCAGCTTAGCTGTACGGCTCCAAGAGACCCAGTACTTC CASSLAVRLQETQYF few - TRBJ2-5 TRBV7-6
TGTGCCAGCAGCCTAGGAGGGAACACACTTGATACGCAGTATTTT CASSLGGNTLDTQYF many - TRBJ2-3 TRBV7-6
TGTGCCAGCAGCTTAGTTTTCGTGGAGACCCAGTACTTC CASSLVFVETQYF - - TRBJ2-5 TRBV7-2
TGTGCCAGCAGCCCTCCCGACAGGGCCTCCGGTGGCTACACCTTC CASSPPDRASGGYTF few TRBD1 TRBJ1-2 TRBV7-9
TGTGCCAGCAGAACACAGACTCTCTATAATTCACCCCTCCACTTT CASRTQTLYNSPLHF - - TRBJ1-6 TRBV5-4
TGTGCCAGCAGTTACGGGGACAGCGAATCCACCTTC CASSYGDSESTF - TRBD1 TRBJ1-2 TRBV6-1
TGTGCCACCAGCAGACCATTTCCGGGACAGGGTTCTCGGTTCACTGAAGCTTTCTTT CATSRPFPGQGSRFTEAFF few TRBD1 TRBJ1-1 TRBV15
TGCGCCAGCAGCCAAGATAATCGGGGGGTGAAGGAAGCTTTCTTT CASSQDNRGVKEAFF - - TRBJ1-1 TRBV4-1